These 19 T cell receptor beta chains originate from one sample sequenced in a study of T cells in Graves' hyperthyroidism and ophthalmopathy. The CDR3 regions of TCR beta were amplified from RNA transcripts. HTBI primers drove first-round RT-PCR of the TCR CDR3. Via MiXCR, TCRdb re-called the multiplex PCR reads, giving one row per CDR3 protein. This sample carries under 400,000 distinct CDR3 sequences, 16% of them seen once, and the ten largest clones take roughly 33%. Material: blood. These receptors originate from a man under 40 with Graves' hyperthyroidism.

This clonotype was counted at least ten times. The V call is TRBV20-1, the J call TRBJ2-7; weak D call: TRBD2 (6 bases). Between the trimmed V and J ends, which lost 8 bases and 6 bases, there was a span of 14 bases. CDR3 length equals 11 residues. CDR1 and CDR2 (germline): DFQATT, SNEGSKA (reference sequence). CDR3 sequence reads: CSLLGGVEQYF. CDR3 in DNA: TGCAGTCTCCTCGGCGGGGTCGAGCAGTACTTC.

The V and J genes are TRBV9 and TRBJ1-4; D is perhaps TRBD1 (6 bases). The CDR3 loop spans 14 amino acids. Trimming removed 3 bases at V and 7 bases at J, with 13 bases between. Germline-derived CDR1 and CDR2 are SGDLS and YYNGEE. CDR3 coding DNA: TGTGCCAGCAGCGCGGGGGGGCGCACTGAAAAACTGTTTTTT. Amino acids: CASSAGGRTEKLFF.

This clonotype occurred a few times. The chain carries TRBV20-1 and TRBJ2-7, with TRBD2 matching over 10 bases. From germline, CDR1 is DFQATT and CDR2 SNEGSKA (reference sequence). V trimming: 4 bases; J trimming: 0 bases; junction bases outside the gene matches: 6. This CDR3 has 15 amino acids. The CDR3 bases are TGCAGTGCTACTTCCAGCGGGAGGGTCTCCTACGAGCAGTACTTC. It translates to CSATSSGRVSYEQYF.

In this sample, this clonotype turned up many times. This chain links TRBV28 with TRBJ2-1; D may match TRBD1 or TRBD2 (6 bases each). The CDR3 runs to 15 residues. V was shortened by 3 bases and J by 6 bases, with 15 bases between the two germline ends. CDR1 is MDHEN, CDR2 SYDVKM, per germline. The CDR3 here is CASSFGGGLGNEQFF. The CDR3 DNA reads as TGTGCCAGCAGTTTTGGAGGGGGATTAGGCAATGAGCAGTTCTTC.

Many counts were recorded for this clonotype. This chain uses TRBV11-2 with TRBJ2-4; D is undetermined. CDR3 length: 18 amino acids. The V end lost 5 bases, the J end lost 1 base, and 21 bases lay between the germline ends. Germline loops: CDR1 SGHAT, CDR2 FQNNGV. The DNA for the CDR3 is TGTGCCAGCAGCGCCAAGGGCCCCACGGCCTCCGCCAAAAACATTCAGTACTTC. Amino acids: CASSAKGPTASAKNIQYF.

A note on this clonotype: A read error may explain this, as a much larger clone is one base away. This chain connects TRBV12-5 to TRBJ1-6; maybe TRBD1 (5 bases). CDR1 LGHNT and CDR2 FRNRAP come from the germline V gene. This CDR3 has 14 residues. The CDR3 reads CASGLGQGGSPLRF. CDR3 in DNA: TGTGCTAGTGGTTTGGGTCAGGGTGGATCACCCCTCCGCTTT.

This clonotype was detected ten times or more. The chain is built from TRBV20-1 and TRBJ2-3; 10 positions agree with TRBD2. V lost 4 bases to trimming and J lost 2 bases; unmatched junction nucleotides: 6. The CDR3 runs to 15 residues. Germline V gene sequence: CDR1 DFQATT, CDR2 SNEGSKA (reference sequence). In DNA form, the CDR3 reads TGCAGTGCTACGACTAGCGGGCCCCACACAGATACGCAGTATTTT. Its translation: CSATTSGPHTDTQYF.

In this sample, this clonotype turned up many times. J is TRBJ2-2 and V is TRBV12-3 or TRBV12-4, with D perhaps matching TRBD1 or TRBD2 (5 bases each). V lost 6 bases, J lost 12 bases, and 23 bases lay in between. This CDR3 comprises 15 residues. CDR3 residues: CASSPWGRPPSKLFF. CDR3 DNA: TGTGCCAGCAGCCCCTGGGGACGTCCCCCGAGCAAGCTGTTTTTT.

The chain is built from TRBV6-1 and TRBJ1-5; D may be TRBD1 (5 bases). There are 13 residues in the CDR3. From germline, CDR1 is MNHNS and CDR2 SASEGT. V was shortened by 5 bases and J by 7 bases, with 12 bases between the two germline ends. CDR3 protein: CASSRGVSQPQHF. The CDR3 DNA is TGTGCCAGCAGTCGAGGGGTGTCCCAGCCCCAGCATTTT.

In its sample, this clonotype was seen many times. The CDR3 DNA is TGTGCCAGCAGAAGTGGGACGGTTTATGGCTACACCTTC. Its protein product is CASRSGTVYGYTF. This rearrangement joins TRBV12-3 or TRBV12-4 to TRBJ1-2, with D possibly matching TRBD1 (5 bases). This CDR3 is 13 amino acids long. The germline V and J ends were trimmed by 6 bases and 5 bases, with 13 bases remaining between them.

This clonotype was recorded a few times. This chain uses TRBV2 with TRBJ2-3; D tentatively reads TRBD1 or TRBD2 (5 bases each). The germline V gene has CDR1 SNHLY and CDR2 FYNNEI. Trimming took 7 bases from V and 5 from J, leaving 19 bases between them. CDR3 size: 15 residues. In DNA, the CDR3 is TGTGCCAGCACCCGTGCCCTAGCAGGGAAAGATACGCAGTATTTT. It codes for CASTRALAGKDTQYF.

This clonotype was counted many times. The gene calls are TRBV12-3 or TRBV12-4 and TRBJ2-1, with D unresolved. V gave up 6 bases and J gave up 4 bases, with 4 bases separating them. The CDR3 covers 11 residues. The CDR3 here is CASRAYNEQFF. The CDR3 DNA follows: TGTGCCAGCAGGGCGTACAATGAGCAGTTCTTC.

The chain recombines TRBV19 with TRBJ2-3; 7 bases line up with TRBD2. This CDR3 is built from 13 residues. CDR1 and CDR2 from the germline V gene are LNHDA and SQIVND (reference sequence). Trimming cost V 8 bases and J 1 base; bases outside gene matches: 3. The CDR3, as DNA: TGTGCCAGTGCGGGAGTCCGCACAGATACGCAGTATTTT. It yields the protein CASAGVRTDTQYF. Full variable domain (remainder filled in from reference TRBV19 and TRBJ2-3): DGGITQSPKYLFRKEGQNVTLSCEQNLNHDAMYWYRQDPGQGLRLIYYSQIVNDFQKGDIAEGYSVSREKKESFPLTVTSAQKNPTAFYLCASAGVRTDTQYFGPGTRLTVL.

The chain recombines TRBV25-1 with TRBJ2-2; 7 nucleotides line up with TRBD1. The CDR3 consists of 15 residues. Germline V gene sequence: CDR1 MGHDK, CDR2 SYGVNS. Germline trimming cut 6 bases from V and 7 bases from J; bases unmatched to any gene: 11. The CDR3 spells CASSDDREYIGELFF. The CDR3 DNA reads TGTGCCAGCAGCGACGACAGGGAATACATCGGGGAGCTGTTTTTT.

Points on this clonotype: One junction end disagrees with the germline gene, perhaps due to a read error. This chain uses TRBV2 with TRBJ1-4; 10 positions agree with TRBD1. Germline V gives CDR1 SNHLY, CDR2 FYNNEI. This CDR3 has 18 residues. The CDR3 loop is CASTSNPQLGQGREKLFF. CDR3 in DNA: TGTGCCAGCACCTCCAACCCCCAACTGGGACAGGGGAGGGAAAAGCTGTTTTTT.

With respect to this clonotype: Sequence at one end of the junction differs from germline and may be a read error. This sequence joins TRBV24-1 and TRBJ2-7, with a tentative D call TRBD1 (5 bases). Germline V gene data show CDR1 as KGHDR and CDR2 as SFDVKD. The CDR3 loop spans 15 amino acids. This CDR3 reads CAASAPGRGDYEQYF. In DNA form, the CDR3 reads TGTGCCGCCAGTGCCCCAGGGCGAGGAGACTACGAGCAGTACTTC.

This clonotype was seen at least ten times. The chain links TRBV6-1 to TRBJ1-6; D perhaps matches TRBD1 (5 bases). CDR1 MNHNS and CDR2 SASEGT come from the germline V gene. The V end was cut by 6 bases, the J end by 7 bases, with 19 bases between. CDR3 length: 16 amino acids. In DNA, the CDR3 is TGTGCCAGCAGCGAAACAGTGGGTTGGGGGAATTCACCCCTCCACTTT. Protein product: CASSETVGWGNSPLHF.

Many counts were recorded for this clonotype. This chain links TRBV7-6 with TRBJ2-3, with a possible D match to TRBD1 (5 bases). Trimming took 3 bases from V and 2 from J, leaving 12 bases between them. CDR1 and CDR2 (germline): SGHVS, FNYEAQ. There are 15 residues in the CDR3. DNA for the CDR3: TGTGCCAGCAGCTTGGGGCGGATTCTCACAGATACGCAGTATTTT. Translation: CASSLGRILTDTQYF.

There are many counts of this clonotype. V usage is TRBV3-1 and J usage is TRBJ2-1; tentative D call: TRBD1 (5 bases). The CDR3 runs to 15 residues. Germline loops: CDR1 LGHDT, CDR2 YNNKEL (reference sequence). Trimming pared 1 base from V and 4 bases from J, leaving 11 bases between. CDR3 loop: CASSQVVGQYNEQFF. The CDR3, as DNA: TGTGCCAGCAGCCAAGTCGTCGGACAATACAATGAGCAGTTCTTC.